These 10 T cell receptor beta chains originate from one sample sequenced in a study of T cells after yellow fever vaccination. From the 5' RACE reads, TCRdb called clonotypes with MiXCR, one entry per CDR3 protein. The sample shows a few hundred thousand distinct CDR3 sequences, about a sixth of them seen only once. Sequenced material: PBMCs, taken about 5 days after the first yellow fever vaccination. Receptors originate from a man between 18 and 35 years old who received the YFV17D yellow fever vaccine.

The CDR3 coding sequence is TGTGCCAGCAGTGCTAAGGCAACCCCGACAGGCTACACCTTC. Encoded protein: CASSAKATPTGYTF. The chain recombines TRBV25-1 with TRBJ1-2; no firm D call. The germline V gene has CDR1 MGHDK and CDR2 SYGVNS. V lost 4 bases and J 8 bases, leaving 17 bases between the germline ends. CDR3 length: 14 residues.

The chain recombines TRBV28 with TRBJ2-7; D possibly matches TRBD1 or TRBD2 (6 bases each). V lost 9 bases, J lost 6 bases, and 12 bases lay in between. The CDR3 has 11 residues. Germline V lookup: CDR1 MDHEN, CDR2 SYDVKM. The CDR3 region has the DNA TGTGCCAGTAAGGGGGGCACCGAGCAGTACGTC. This sequence encodes CASKGGTEQYV.

This clonotype occurred a few times. The gene calls are TRBV7-2 and TRBJ2-7; TRBD2 aligns across 8 bases. Germline V gene data show CDR1 as SGHTA and CDR2 as FQGNSA. This CDR3 comprises 14 residues. J gave up 4 bases and V 3 bases, and 5 bases lay outside the gene matches. CDR3 sequence: CASSFAGGDYEQYV. The CDR3, as DNA: TGTGCCAGCAGCTTTGCCGGGGGGGATTACGAGCAGTACGTC.

This chain uses TRBV5-1 with TRBJ1-6; no firm D call. The CDR3 sequence is 14 residues long. Trimming shortened V by 2 bases and J by 10 bases, and 13 bases separated the two germline ends. The germline gives CDR1 SGHRS, CDR2 YFSETQ. CDR3 nucleotide sequence: TGCGCCAGCAGCTTTGGTTCCTTGACATCACCCCTCCACTTT. Its translation: CASSFGSLTSPLHF.

This chain joins TRBV19 and TRBJ1-3; 7 positions agree with TRBD1. The CDR3 has 17 residues. CDR1 LNHDA and CDR2 SQIVND come from the germline V gene (reference sequence). V dropped 3 bases and J dropped 4; count of bases not matched to a gene: 12. CDR3 sequence: CASSMPPEQGSGNTIYF. CDR3 nucleotides: TGTGCCAGTAGTATGCCGCCTGAACAGGGGAGCGGAAACACCATATATTTT.

The rearrangement uses TRBV4-3 and TRBJ1-4, with D possibly being TRBD1 (6 bases). The V end lost 1 base, the J end lost 7 bases, and 13 bases lay between the germline ends. There are 15 residues in the CDR3. Germline V gives CDR1 LGHNA, CDR2 YSLEER. The DNA of the CDR3 is TGCGCCAGCAGCCAAGGGTACAGGGTCAGTGAAAAACTGTTTTTT. Protein: CASSQGYRVSEKLFF.

This clonotype has a handful of counts. This chain uses TRBV5-1 with TRBJ2-5; D is perhaps TRBD2 (5 bases). The CDR3 length is 13 residues. The germline CDR1 and CDR2 sequences are SGHRS and YFSETQ. V was cut by 5 bases and J by 10 bases, with 18 bases left in between. This CDR3 is CASSMGVREGQYF. In nucleotides, the CDR3 is TGCGCCAGCAGTATGGGTGTTAGAGAGGGCCAGTACTTC.

The chain links TRBV5-4 to TRBJ1-5, with 10 bases that match TRBD1. V dropped 2 bases and J dropped 7; count of bases not matched to a gene: 9. There are 16 residues in the CDR3. CDR1 and CDR2 from the germline V gene are SGHNT and YYREEE (reference sequence). CDR3 in amino acids: CASSLGGDRGDQPQHF. The CDR3 DNA reads TGTGCCAGCAGCTTAGGCGGGGACAGGGGTGACCAGCCCCAGCATTTT.

The chain links TRBV6-5 to TRBJ2-5; tentatively, D is TRBD1 (5 bases). Trimming removed 8 bases at V and 7 bases at J, with 11 bases between. The CDR3 extends over 11 amino acids. Germline assignment: CDR1 MNHEY and CDR2 SVGAGI. In nucleotides, the CDR3 is TGTGCCAGCGGATCCCAGGGGACCCAGTACTTC. This sequence encodes CASGSQGTQYF.

The rearrangement links TRBV12-5 to TRBJ2-1, with TRBD2 identical over 9 bases. CDR1 and CDR2 from the germline V gene are LGHNT and FRNRAP. The ends lost 0 bases at V and 4 bases at J; junction bases unmatched: 7. The length of the CDR3 is 17 residues. The CDR3 DNA follows: TGTGCTAGTGGTTTGGTAACGGCGGGGGGGCTTTACAATGAGCAGTTCTTC. It codes for CASGLVTAGGLYNEQFF.